This TCR beta chain was sequenced in a study of T-cell reconstitution after alpha-beta-depleted transplantation in children. Whole-study results and caveats: About two months after transplant, alpha-beta T cells reportedly came from several hundred expanded graft clones. Some patients' high day-60 TCRbeta diversity was traced to surviving recipient T cells and thymic progenitors. A year had passed since transplant, and T-cell counts and diversity by then came mostly from newly produced T cells.

A note on this clonotype: Its specificity is not known.

V dropped 2 bases and J dropped 3; count of bases not matched to a gene: 4. CDR1 is SGHRS, CDR2 YFSETQ, per germline. The CDR3 has 15 amino acids. It was with unique molecular identifiers that the TCRbeta library was prepared. TCRdb redid the calling of the PCR reads with MiXCR, one entry per CDR3 protein. The table lists 530,000 or so distinct CDR3 sequences, 25% to 30% of them singletons. The input for sequencing was PBMCs, taken before TCRalphabeta/CD19-depleted stem cell transplant. This sequence was found in a boy in the first two years of life with Wiskott-Aldrich syndrome, due to receive a stem cell transplant. This chain joins TRBV5-1 and TRBJ2-3; 9 nucleotides align to TRBD1. Written as DNA, the CDR3 is TGCGCCAGCAGCTTTTCGGGACAGGGTACAGATACGCAGTATTTT. It yields the protein CASSFSGQGTDTQYF.